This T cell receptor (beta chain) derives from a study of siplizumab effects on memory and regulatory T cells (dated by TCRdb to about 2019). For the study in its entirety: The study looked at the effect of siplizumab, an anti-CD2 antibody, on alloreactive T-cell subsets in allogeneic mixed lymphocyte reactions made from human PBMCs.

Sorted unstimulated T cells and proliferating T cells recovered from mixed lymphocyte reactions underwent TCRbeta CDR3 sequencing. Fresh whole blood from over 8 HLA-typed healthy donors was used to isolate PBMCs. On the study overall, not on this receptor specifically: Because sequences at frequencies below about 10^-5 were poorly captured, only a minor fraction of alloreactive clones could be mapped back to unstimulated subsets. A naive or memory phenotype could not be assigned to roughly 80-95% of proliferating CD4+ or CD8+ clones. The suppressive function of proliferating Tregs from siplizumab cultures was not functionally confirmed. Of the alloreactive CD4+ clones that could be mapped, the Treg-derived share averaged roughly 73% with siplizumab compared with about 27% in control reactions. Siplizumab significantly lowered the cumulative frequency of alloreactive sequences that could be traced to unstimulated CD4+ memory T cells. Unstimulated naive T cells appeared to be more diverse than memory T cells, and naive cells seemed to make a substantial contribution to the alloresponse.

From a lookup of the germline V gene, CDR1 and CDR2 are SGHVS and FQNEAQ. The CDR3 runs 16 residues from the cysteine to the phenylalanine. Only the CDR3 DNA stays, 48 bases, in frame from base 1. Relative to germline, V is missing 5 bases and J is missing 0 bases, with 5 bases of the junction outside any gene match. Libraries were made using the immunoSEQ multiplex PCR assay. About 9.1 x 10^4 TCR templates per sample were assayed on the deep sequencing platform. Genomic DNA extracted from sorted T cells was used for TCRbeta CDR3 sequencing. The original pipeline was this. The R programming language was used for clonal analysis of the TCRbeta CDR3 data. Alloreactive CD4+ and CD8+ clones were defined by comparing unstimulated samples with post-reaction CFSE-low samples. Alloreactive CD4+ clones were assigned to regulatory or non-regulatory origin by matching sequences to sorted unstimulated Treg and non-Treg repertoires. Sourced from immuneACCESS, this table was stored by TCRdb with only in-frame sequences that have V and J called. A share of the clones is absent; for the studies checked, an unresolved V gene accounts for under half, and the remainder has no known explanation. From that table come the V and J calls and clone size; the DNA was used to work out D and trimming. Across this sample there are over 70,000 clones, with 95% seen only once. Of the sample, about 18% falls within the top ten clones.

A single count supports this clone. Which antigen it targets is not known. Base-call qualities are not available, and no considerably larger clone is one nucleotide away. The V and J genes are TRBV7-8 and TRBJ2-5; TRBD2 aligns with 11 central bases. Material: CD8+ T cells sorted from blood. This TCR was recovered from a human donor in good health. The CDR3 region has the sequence CASSKISGRDQETQYF. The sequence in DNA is TGTGCCAGCAGCAAAATTAGCGGGAGGGACCAAGAGACCCAGTACTTC.